The 27 T cell receptor beta chains presented below share a single source sample, sequenced in a study of long-term antiretroviral therapy in people with HIV. Runs used v3.0 of the immunoSEQ assay and were done at survey level. Some clones are missing from TCRdb's copy, which holds only in-frame ones; the method was immunoSEQ multiplex PCR. The data contain some 31,000 clones, 90% to 95% of them singletons. The sample in question was unsorted PBMCs, obtained 7.4 years after starting antiretroviral therapy. These receptors all stem from a man in his fifties or sixties with HIV.

V usage is TRBV7-9 and J usage is TRBJ2-7; maybe TRBD2 (6 bases). The CDR3 spans 13 residues. V lost 11 bases and J 3 bases, leaving 17 bases between the germline ends. Germline V gene lookup returns CDR1 SEHNR and CDR2 FQNEAQ (reference sequence). The CDR3 spells CAAGQGGDYEQYF. Written as DNA, the CDR3 is TGTGCCGCAGGGCAGGGCGGGGACTACGAGCAGTACTTC.

The rearrangement links TRBV19 to TRBJ2-3; 8 nucleotides match TRBD2. Germline assignment: CDR1 LNHDA and CDR2 SQIVND (reference sequence). The V gene end was trimmed by 5 bases and the J gene end by 4 bases; junction bases not matched to a gene: 5. The CDR3 totals 14 residues. DNA of the CDR3: TGTGCCAGTAGTTTCGGGGGGGGGCCAGATACGCAGTATTTT. Protein sequence: CASSFGGGPDTQYF.

CDR3 in amino acids: CASSIWDSDSNQPQHF. CDR3 DNA sequence: TGTGCCAGTAGTATTTGGGACTCAGATAGCAATCAGCCCCAGCATTTT. The J gene is TRBJ1-5, the V gene TRBV19, with D possibly matching TRBD1 (5 bases). This CDR3 region has 16 residues. Germline loops: CDR1 LNHDA, CDR2 SQIVND (reference sequence). Deletions cut 3 bases from V and 0 bases from J, with 12 bases between.

The rearrangement uses TRBV11-2 and TRBJ2-2; perhaps TRBD1 as D (6 bases). The V gene's germline CDR1 is SGHAT and CDR2 FQNNGV. CDR3 size: 16 residues. The V gene lost 5 bases and the J gene lost 0 bases, with 13 bases spanning the gap. CDR3 loop: CASSRRTASNTGELFF. Written as DNA, the CDR3 is TGTGCCAGCAGCCGTAGGACAGCGTCGAACACCGGGGAGCTGTTTTTT.

The count of this clone is one. The V gene is TRBV7-9, the J gene TRBJ1-1; no clear D gene. The V end lost 5 bases, the J end lost 0 bases, and 7 bases lay between the germline ends. CDR3 size: 13 residues. Looked up from germline, CDR1 is SEHNR and CDR2 is FQNEAQ (reference sequence). Written as DNA, the CDR3 is TGTGCCAGCAGCGAACCAGTGAACACTGAAGCTTTCTTT. Translation: CASSEPVNTEAFF. Full variable domain (remainder filled in from reference TRBV7-9 and TRBJ1-1): DTGVSQNPRHKITKRGQNVTFRCDPISEHNRLYWYRQTLGQGPEFLTYFQNEAQLEKSRLLSDRFSAERPKGSFSTLEIQRTEQGDSAMYLCASSEPVNTEAFFGQGTRLTVV.

V gene TRBV20-1 combines with J gene TRBJ1-2; no firm D call. The V gene lost 3 bases and the J gene lost 8 bases, with 7 bases spanning the gap. The CDR3 length is 10 residues. Germline values: CDR1 DFQATT, CDR2 SNEGSKA (reference sequence). CDR3 protein: CSASDVGYTF. DNA for the CDR3: TGCAGTGCTAGTGATGTCGGCTACACCTTC.

The rearrangement joins TRBV6-5 to TRBJ2-4; a possible D gene is TRBD2 (6 bases). V lost 2 bases and J lost 9, with 11 bases in between. The CDR3 has 13 residues. CDR1 MNHEY and CDR2 SVGAGI come from the germline V gene. The CDR3 DNA reads as TGTGCCAGCAGTTACGGGACTGCTAGCATTCAGTACTTC. Translation gives CASSYGTASIQYF.

The genes are TRBV2 and TRBJ2-3; possible D gene TRBD2, 5 bases. Trimming took off 4 bases at V and 4 bases at J, with 6 bases between the two ends. Germline CDR1 is SNHLY and CDR2 is FYNNEI. The CDR3 contains 12 residues. As DNA, the CDR3 is TGTGCCAGCAGTGCTAGCCCAGATACGCAGTATTTT. Protein: CASSASPDTQYF.

This clone was picked up one time. The chain couples TRBV5-1 to TRBJ1-1; D is possibly TRBD1 (6 bases). The CDR3 has 13 residues. The V end lost 5 bases, the J end lost 3 bases, and 11 bases lay between the germline ends. CDR1 SGHRS and CDR2 YFSETQ come from the germline V gene. CDR3 protein: CASRTRGDTEAFF. DNA of the CDR3: TGCGCCAGCAGAACGAGGGGGGACACTGAAGCTTTCTTT.

The V gene is TRBV28, the J gene TRBJ2-4; D call uncertain. Trimming removed 2 bases at V and 1 base at J, with 6 bases between. The CDR3 has 14 amino acids. The germline gives CDR1 MDHEN, CDR2 SYDVKM. CDR3 region: CASSLGAAKNIQYF. The CDR3 bases are TGTGCCAGCAGTTTAGGTGCGGCCAAAAACATTCAGTACTTC.

The chain employs TRBV27 and TRBJ1-2; no firm D call. The V gene lost 3 bases and the J gene lost 8 bases, with 10 bases spanning the gap. In germline, CDR1 is MNHEY, CDR2 SMNVEV (reference sequence). The CDR3 has 12 amino acids. CDR3 in amino acids: CASSLAGEGYTF. In DNA, the CDR3 is TGTGCCAGCAGTTTGGCGGGAGAGGGCTACACCTTC.

The chain employs TRBV4-2 and TRBJ2-3; the match to TRBD2 covers 8 bases. Germline V gene sequence: CDR1 LGHNA, CDR2 YNFKEQ. This CDR3 has 17 residues. Trimming at V came to 2 bases and at J to 2 bases, leaving 9 bases not matched to a gene. The CDR3: CASSQPRGGGPTDTQYF. Written as DNA, the CDR3 is TGTGCCAGCAGCCAACCGAGGGGCGGGGGGCCCACAGATACGCAGTATTTT.

The V and J genes are TRBV5-5 and TRBJ1-6; D call uncertain. CDR1 is SGHKS, CDR2 YYEKEE, per germline (reference sequence). This CDR3 has 17 residues. V was pared by 4 bases and J by 0 bases, with 14 bases between. CDR3 coding DNA: TGTGCCAGCAGCCTTGGACTGACGAGCTCCTATAATTCACCCCTCCACTTT. It codes for CASSLGLTSSYNSPLHF.

The CDR3 DNA sequence: TGTGCCAGCTGGCTCCCAGGGTATGGCTACACCTTC. Residues: CASWLPGYGYTF. This rearrangement joins TRBV6-6 to TRBJ1-2; the D gene is possibly TRBD1 (5 bases). The ends were cut back, 8 bases at V and 5 bases at J, with 12 bases in the middle. The CDR3 extends over 12 amino acids. Germline V gene lookup returns CDR1 MNHNY and CDR2 SVGAGI (reference sequence).

The V call is TRBV14, the J call TRBJ1-1; unclear D gene. CDR1 is SGHDN, CDR2 FVKESK, per germline. The CDR3 is 13 amino acids. Trimming stripped 7 bases from V and 1 base from J, with 10 bases between. In DNA form, the CDR3 reads TGTGCCAGCAATCAAGACAAGAACACTGAAGCTTTCTTT. Its translation is CASNQDKNTEAFF.

The chain links TRBV12-2 to TRBJ2-3; the listed D gene, TRBD2, was not tested against the DNA. TRBV12-2 constitutes a pseudogene. This CDR3 has 15 amino acids. The CDR3, as DNA: TGTGCAAGTCGCATGACTAGCGGGGATACAGATACGCAGTATTTT. Translation: CASRMTSGDTDTQYF.

This rearrangement joins TRBV30 to TRBJ1-5, with D tentatively TRBD1 (5 bases). The V end lost 3 bases, the J end lost 6 bases, and 15 bases lay between the germline ends. This CDR3 comprises 14 residues. Germline V lookup: CDR1 GTSNPN, CDR2 SVGIG (reference sequence). CDR3 DNA sequence: TGTGCCTGGAGGGGGCCCTTCGAAGGTCAGCCCCAGCATTTT. It codes for CAWRGPFEGQPQHF.

The chain has TRBV7-2 and TRBJ1-2; 8 nucleotides line up with TRBD1. The CDR3 is made up of 13 amino acids. The junction had 7 bases not matched to a gene; V was cut back by 5 bases and J by 8 bases. CDR1 is SGHTA, CDR2 FQGNSA, per germline. CDR3 loop: CASSQGALLGYTF. For the CDR3, the DNA is TGTGCCAGCAGCCAGGGGGCGCTCTTGGGCTACACCTTC.

The chain has TRBV2 and TRBJ1-2; D remains unclear. The CDR3 contains 13 residues. With 7 bases removed from V and 4 bases from J, the gap between germline ends came to 13 bases. Germline V gene data show CDR1 as SNHLY and CDR2 as FYNNEI. CDR3 nucleotides: TGTGCCAGCACTGTCAGCTTATCCTATGGCTACACCTTC. This sequence encodes CASTVSLSYGYTF.

The V call is TRBV28, the J call TRBJ2-1; 8 bases align to TRBD1. J lost 5 bases, V lost 6 bases, and 6 bases had no gene match. Per the germline V gene, CDR1 is MDHEN and CDR2 is SYDVKM. This CDR3 is built from 14 residues. CDR3: CASRLTGVHNEQFF. The CDR3 DNA follows: TGTGCCAGCAGATTGACAGGGGTGCACAATGAGCAGTTCTTC.

The chain has TRBV7-8 and TRBJ1-3, with 8 bases that match TRBD1. CDR3 length: 20 amino acids. Germline V gene data show CDR1 as SGHVS and CDR2 as FQNEAQ. J was trimmed by 2 bases and V by 4 bases; bases with no gene match: 19. As DNA, the CDR3 is TGTGCCAGCAGCTCCCCATTGACAGGGGCGCAGCAGTTTGCTGGAAACACCATATATTTT. Encoded protein: CASSSPLTGAQQFAGNTIYF.

The chain has TRBV28 and TRBJ1-6; D unclear. CDR3 size: 13 residues. Germline CDR1 is MDHEN and CDR2 is SYDVKM. Trimming shortened V by 8 bases and J by 4 bases, and 9 bases separated the two germline ends. CDR3 protein: CASSGSYNSPLHF. CDR3 DNA: TGTGCCAGCTCGGGCAGTTATAATTCACCCCTCCACTTT. Looking up the rest from reference TRBV28 and TRBJ1-6 gives the full variable domain: DVKVTQSSRYLVKRTGEKVFLECVQDMDHENMFWYRQDPGLGLRLIYFSYDVKMKEKGDIPEGYSVSREKKERFSLILESASTNQTSMYLCASSGSYNSPLHFGNGTRLTVT.

In nucleotides, the CDR3 is TGTGCCAGCAGTGACTCGGCCGAACAGGTGAATGGCTACACCTTC. Translated: CASSDSAEQVNGYTF. V and J are TRBV6-4 and TRBJ1-2, with a weak D call TRBD1 (5 bases). The V gene lost 0 bases and the J gene lost 6 bases, with 14 bases spanning the gap. CDR3 length equals 15 residues. Per the germline V gene, CDR1 is MRHNA and CDR2 is SNTAGT.

Of note for this clone: The sample has other DNA sequences that encode this CDR3 too. The chain links TRBV4-3 to TRBJ2-7; TRBD1 or TRBD2 may be the D gene (5 bases each). The V gene's germline CDR1 is LGHNA and CDR2 YSLEER. V was shortened by 4 bases and J by 2 bases, with 9 bases between the two germline ends. CDR3 length equals 13 residues. CDR3 sequence (DNA): TGCGCCAGCAGCCGGGACCGAACCTACGAGCAGTACTTC. It specifies CASSRDRTYEQYF.

This clone has just a few counts. The rearrangement uses TRBV5-4 and TRBJ1-4; no clear D. V shed 4 bases and J shed 8 bases, with 12 bases lying between them. This CDR3 has 13 residues. Germline V gene data show CDR1 as SGHNT and CDR2 as YYREEE (reference sequence). CDR3: CASSRGRGEKLFF. The CDR3 DNA is TGTGCCAGCAGCCGCGGACGGGGAGAAAAACTGTTTTTT.

The V call is TRBV18, the J call TRBJ1-4; TRBD1 might be the D (5 bases). The CDR3 extends over 16 amino acids. V lost 3 bases to trimming and J lost 10 bases, with 21 bases between them. CDR1 and CDR2 from the germline V gene are KGHSH and LQKENI. The CDR3 here is CASSPDMGAGTGKLFF. The CDR3 DNA reads TGTGCCAGCTCACCGGATATGGGTGCGGGGACCGGAAAACTGTTTTTT.

This chain connects TRBV19 to TRBJ1-3, with D tentatively TRBD1 (6 bases). There are 15 residues in the CDR3. V was clipped by 5 bases and J by 3 bases, with 14 bases between them. Germline V CDR1 and CDR2: LNHDA, SQIVND (reference sequence). CDR3 nucleotides: TGTGCCAGTAGTCTAGCACAGGGAGGTGGAAACACCATATATTTT. Amino acid sequence: CASSLAQGGGNTIYF.